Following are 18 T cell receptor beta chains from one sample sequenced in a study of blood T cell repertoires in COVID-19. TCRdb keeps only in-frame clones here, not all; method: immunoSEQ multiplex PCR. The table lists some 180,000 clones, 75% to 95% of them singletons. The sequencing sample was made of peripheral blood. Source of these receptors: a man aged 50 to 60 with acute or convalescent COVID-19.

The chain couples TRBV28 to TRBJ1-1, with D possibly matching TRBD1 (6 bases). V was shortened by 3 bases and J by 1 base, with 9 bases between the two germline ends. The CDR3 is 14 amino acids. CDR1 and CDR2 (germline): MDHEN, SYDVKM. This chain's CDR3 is CASSLARGNTEAFF. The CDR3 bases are TGTGCCAGCAGTTTGGCCAGGGGGAACACTGAAGCTTTCTTT.

CDR3 sequence (DNA): TGCGCCAGCAGCCGTGGACGGGACACGGGTATTTCCGGGGAGCTGTTTTTT. Amino acids: CASSRGRDTGISGELFF. This rearrangement joins TRBV4-1 to TRBJ2-2; TRBD1 might be the D (6 bases). CDR1 and CDR2 (germline): MGHRA, YSYEKL. Trimming stripped 4 bases from V and 6 bases from J, with 21 bases between. The CDR3 spans 17 residues.

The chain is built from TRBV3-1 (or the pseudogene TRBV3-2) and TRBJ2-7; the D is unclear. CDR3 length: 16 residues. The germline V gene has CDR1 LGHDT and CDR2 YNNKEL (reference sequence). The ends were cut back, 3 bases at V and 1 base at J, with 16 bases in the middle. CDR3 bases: TGTGCCAGCAGCCACCCGAGGCACCCTAGGTCCTACGAGCAGTACGTC. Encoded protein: CASSHPRHPRSYEQYV.

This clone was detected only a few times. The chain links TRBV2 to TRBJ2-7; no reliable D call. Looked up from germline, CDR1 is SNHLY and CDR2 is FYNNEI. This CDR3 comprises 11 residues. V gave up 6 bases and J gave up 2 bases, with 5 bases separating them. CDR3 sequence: CASRATYEQYF. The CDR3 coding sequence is TGTGCCAGCAGGGCAACCTACGAGCAGTACTTC.

The CDR3 nucleotides are TGTGCCAGCAGTCCTTCGACTATCCCCGGGGAGCTGTTTTTT. As protein: CASSPSTIPGELFF. This chain uses TRBV27 with TRBJ2-2, with TRBD2 as a possible D gene (5 bases). The CDR3 length is 14 residues. The germline gives CDR1 MNHEY, CDR2 SMNVEV (reference sequence). V was shortened by 5 bases and J by 6 bases, with 13 bases between the two germline ends.

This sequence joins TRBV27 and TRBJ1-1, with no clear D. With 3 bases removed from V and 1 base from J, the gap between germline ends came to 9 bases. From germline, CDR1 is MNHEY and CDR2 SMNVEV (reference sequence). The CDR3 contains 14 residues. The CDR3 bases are TGTGCCAGCAGTTTCGGACTTCAGAACACTGAAGCTTTCTTT. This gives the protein CASSFGLQNTEAFF.

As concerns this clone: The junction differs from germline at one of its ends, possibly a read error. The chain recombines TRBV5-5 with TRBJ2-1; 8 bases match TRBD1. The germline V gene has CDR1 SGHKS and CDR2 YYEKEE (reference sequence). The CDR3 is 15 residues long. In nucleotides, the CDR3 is TGTGCCAGCAGCTTTGGCCCAACCTCTACAGGGGGGTCGCTCTTC. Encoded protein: CASSFGPTSTGGSLF.

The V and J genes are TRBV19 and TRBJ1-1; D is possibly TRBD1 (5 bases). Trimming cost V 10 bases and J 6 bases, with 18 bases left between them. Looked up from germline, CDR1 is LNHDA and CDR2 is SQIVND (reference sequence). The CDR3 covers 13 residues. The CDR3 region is CATLHGGRSEAFF. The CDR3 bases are TGTGCCACCTTACACGGGGGTCGGTCTGAAGCTTTCTTT. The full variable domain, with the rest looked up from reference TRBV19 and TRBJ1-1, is DGGITQSPKYLFRKEGQNVTLSCEQNLNHDAMYWYRQDPGQGLRLIYYSQIVNDFQKGDIAEGYSVSREKKESFPLTVTSAQKNPTAFYLCATLHGGRSEAFFGQGTRLTVV.

In nucleotides, the CDR3 is TGCGCCAGCAGCTCCGAGGGGACAGATTACCAAGAGACCCAGTACTTC. Its protein is CASSSEGTDYQETQYF. The V call is TRBV5-1, the J call TRBJ2-5, with TRBD1 identical over 7 bases. CDR3 length: 16 residues. V shed 3 bases, J shed 0 bases, and the junction held 8 bases outside the gene matches. Germline CDR1 reads SGHRS; CDR2 reads YFSETQ.

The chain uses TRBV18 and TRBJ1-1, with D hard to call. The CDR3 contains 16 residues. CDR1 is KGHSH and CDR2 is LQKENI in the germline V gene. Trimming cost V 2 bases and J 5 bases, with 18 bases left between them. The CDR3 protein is CASSPMAGRPATEAFF. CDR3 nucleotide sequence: TGTGCCAGCTCACCAATGGCAGGTCGACCGGCTACTGAAGCTTTCTTT.

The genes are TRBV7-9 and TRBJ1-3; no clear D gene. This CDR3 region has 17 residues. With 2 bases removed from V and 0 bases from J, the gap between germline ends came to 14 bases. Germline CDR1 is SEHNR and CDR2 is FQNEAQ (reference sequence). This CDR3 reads CASSLTGYGYSGNTIYF. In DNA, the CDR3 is TGTGCCAGCAGCTTAACGGGATATGGGTACTCTGGAAACACCATATATTTT. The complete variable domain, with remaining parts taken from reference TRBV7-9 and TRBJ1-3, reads DTGVSQNPRHKITKRGQNVTFRCDPISEHNRLYWYRQTLGQGPEFLTYFQNEAQLEKSRLLSDRFSAERPKGSFSTLEIQRTEQGDSAMYLCASSLTGYGYSGNTIYFGEGSWLTVV.

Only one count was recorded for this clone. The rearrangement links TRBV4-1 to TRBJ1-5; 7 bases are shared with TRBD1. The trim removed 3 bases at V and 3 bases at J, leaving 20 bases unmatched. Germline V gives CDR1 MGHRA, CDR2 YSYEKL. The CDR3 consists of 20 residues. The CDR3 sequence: CASSQAWAGGASGANQPQHF. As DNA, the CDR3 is TGCGCCAGCAGCCAGGCATGGGCAGGGGGTGCCTCCGGAGCCAATCAGCCCCAGCATTTT.

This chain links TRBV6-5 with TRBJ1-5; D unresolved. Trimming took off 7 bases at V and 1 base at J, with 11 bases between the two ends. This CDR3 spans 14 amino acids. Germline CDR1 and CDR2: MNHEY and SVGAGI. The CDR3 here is CASKRSGSNQPQHF. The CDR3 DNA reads TGTGCCAGCAAACGGTCGGGGAGCAATCAGCCCCAGCATTTT.

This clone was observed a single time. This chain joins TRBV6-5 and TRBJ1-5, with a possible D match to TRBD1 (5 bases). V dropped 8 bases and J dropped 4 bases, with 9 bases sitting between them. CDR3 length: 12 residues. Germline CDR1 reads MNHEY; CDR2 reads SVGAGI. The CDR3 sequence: CASGQGNQPQHF. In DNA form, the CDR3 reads TGTGCCAGCGGGCAGGGTAATCAGCCCCAGCATTTT.

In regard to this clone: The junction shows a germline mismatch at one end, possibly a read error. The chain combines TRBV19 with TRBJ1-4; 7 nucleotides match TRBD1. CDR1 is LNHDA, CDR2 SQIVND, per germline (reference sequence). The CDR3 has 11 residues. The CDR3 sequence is CASRDRERLFF. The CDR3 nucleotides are TGTGCCAGTAGAGACAGGGAAAGACTGTTTTTT.

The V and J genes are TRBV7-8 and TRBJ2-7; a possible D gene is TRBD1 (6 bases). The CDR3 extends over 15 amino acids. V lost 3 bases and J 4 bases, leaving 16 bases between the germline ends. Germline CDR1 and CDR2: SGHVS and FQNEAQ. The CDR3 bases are TGTGCCAGCAGCTTCGGGCAGGGGAAAGCATACGAGCAGTACGTC. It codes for CASSFGQGKAYEQYV.

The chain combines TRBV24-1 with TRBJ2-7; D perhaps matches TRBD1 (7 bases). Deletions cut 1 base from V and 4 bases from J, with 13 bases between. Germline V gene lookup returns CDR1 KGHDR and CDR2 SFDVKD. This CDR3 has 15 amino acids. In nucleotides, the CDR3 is TGTGCCACCAGTGATTTTGCAGGGGGGATATACGAGCAGTACTTC. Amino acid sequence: CATSDFAGGIYEQYF.

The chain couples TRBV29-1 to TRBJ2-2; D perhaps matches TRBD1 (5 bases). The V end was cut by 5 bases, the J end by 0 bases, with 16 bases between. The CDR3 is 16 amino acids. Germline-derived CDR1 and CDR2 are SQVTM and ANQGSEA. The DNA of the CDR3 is TGCAGCGTTTCACCCACAGGTGGGACGAACACCGGGGAGCTGTTTTTT. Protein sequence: CSVSPTGGTNTGELFF.